Below are 7 T cell receptor beta chains sequenced from a single sample in a study of neoadjuvant anti-PD-1 for oral cavity cancer. The assay was immunoSEQ multiplex PCR, and TCRdb's table has in-frame clones only and misses some. Among some 7,300 clones, around 48% were seen once, and the ten largest hold over 25%. This sample comprised tumor tissue, obtained before nivolumab (anti-PD-1) treatment. These receptors all stem from a person between 35 and 79 years old with oral cavity squamous cell carcinoma.

This chain links TRBV6-1 with TRBJ1-1, with no clear D. CDR1 is MNHNS and CDR2 is SASEGT in the germline V gene. This CDR3 region has 13 residues. V lost 5 bases and J 7 bases, leaving 14 bases between the germline ends. The CDR3 nucleotides are TGTGCCAGCAGTCGTAGGGAGGTGGATGAAGCTTTCTTT. It yields the protein CASSRREVDEAFF.

There are a few counts of this clone. J is TRBJ2-5 and V is TRBV7-2; perhaps TRBD2 as D (7 bases). V was cut by 2 bases and J by 2 bases, with 15 bases left in between. The germline V gene encodes CDR1 SGHTA and CDR2 FQGNSA. This CDR3 contains 16 residues. CDR3 loop: CASSLTTGGPQETQYF. The CDR3 nucleotides read TGTGCCAGCAGCTTAACCACGGGGGGCCCACAAGAGACCCAGTACTTC.

The table lists this clone with a few counts. The chain carries TRBV16 and TRBJ2-7; D is undetermined. CDR1 and CDR2 from the germline V gene are KGHSY and FQNENV. V was pared by 0 bases and J by 3 bases, with 0 bases between. CDR3 length equals 11 residues. Here the CDR3 DNA reads TGTGCCAGCAGCCAATCCTACGAGCAGTACTTC. Protein: CASSQSYEQYF. The full variable domain, its missing parts supplied by reference TRBV16 and TRBJ2-7, is GEEVAQTPKHLVRGEGQKAKLYCAPIKGHSYVFWYQQVLKNEFKFLISFQNENVFDETGMPKERFSAKCLPNSPCSLEIQATKLEDSAVYFCASSQSYEQYFGPGTRLTVT.

This rearrangement joins TRBV6-5 to TRBJ1-1; D is uncertain. CDR3 length equals 14 residues. Germline V gene lookup returns CDR1 MNHEY and CDR2 SVGAGI. The V end was cut by 6 bases, the J end by 1 base, with 12 bases between. The CDR3 bases are TGTGCCAGCAGCCCGAGGGAAGAGAACACTGAAGCTTTCTTT. Translating it yields CASSPREENTEAFF.

The chain links TRBV5-1 to TRBJ2-1; 11 nucleotides line up with TRBD1. Germline trimming cut 3 bases from V and 4 bases from J; bases unmatched to any gene: 3. Germline V gene lookup returns CDR1 SGHRS and CDR2 YFSETQ. The CDR3 contains 15 residues. CDR3: CASSWTGGAYNEQFF. The CDR3 DNA follows: TGCGCCAGCAGCTGGACAGGGGGCGCATACAATGAGCAGTTCTTC.

This clone came up a few times. This rearrangement joins TRBV5-6 to TRBJ2-3; the match to TRBD1 covers 9 bases. The V gene end was trimmed by 3 bases and the J gene end by 6 bases; junction bases not matched to a gene: 8. This CDR3 comprises 15 residues. Germline CDR1 SGHDT, CDR2 YYEEEE. CDR3 sequence: CASSSRQGGKDTQYF. CDR3 DNA: TGTGCCAGCAGCTCCCGACAGGGGGGAAAGGATACGCAGTATTTT.

The rearrangement links TRBV25-1 to TRBJ2-7, with D hard to call. In germline, CDR1 is MGHDK, CDR2 SYGVNS. This CDR3 is 11 amino acids long. V lost 10 bases, J lost 1 base, and 8 bases lay in between. CDR3 DNA sequence: TGTGCCACCCGTACATCCTACGAGCAGTACTTC. Amino acids: CATRTSYEQYF.